One and the same sample provided the 31 T cell receptor beta chains below, sequenced in a study of beta chain features in type 1 diabetes. Isolated RNA was reverse transcribed in full, so expressed TCRB transcripts were sequenced. Sequencing was performed with immunoSEQ multiplex PCR; in TCRdb, only in-frame clones are kept and a portion is missing. The sample records about 15,000 clones, around 59% being singletons. The source material was stem cell memory CD4+ T cells from blood. The receptors were gathered from a woman younger than 35 in good health.

V is TRBV19 and J is TRBJ1-2; 7 bases line up with TRBD1. CDR3 size: 16 residues. The germline CDR1 and CDR2 sequences are LNHDA and SQIVND (reference sequence). V was clipped by 5 bases and J by 2 bases; unmatched bases: 11. The CDR3 sequence is CASSGYRDRFNYGYTF. The DNA of the CDR3 is TGTGCCAGTAGTGGGTACCGGGACAGATTCAACTATGGCTACACCTTC. Full variable domain (outside the CDR3, taken from reference TRBV19 and TRBJ1-2): DGGITQSPKYLFRKEGQNVTLSCEQNLNHDAMYWYRQDPGQGLRLIYYSQIVNDFQKGDIAEGYSVSREKKESFPLTVTSAQKNPTAFYLCASSGYRDRFNYGYTFGSGTRLTVV.

The rearrangement joins TRBV5-1 to TRBJ2-1; 13 bases agree with TRBD2. The trim removed 3 bases at V and 0 bases at J, leaving 6 bases unmatched. Germline-derived CDR1 and CDR2 are SGHRS and YFSETQ. This CDR3 has 18 amino acids. This CDR3 is CASSSGLAGTSSYNEQFF. CDR3 sequence (DNA): TGCGCCAGCAGCTCGGGACTAGCGGGGACGAGCTCCTACAATGAGCAGTTCTTC.

The rearrangement uses TRBV7-9 and TRBJ2-7; 13 bases are a match to TRBD2. This CDR3 has 16 amino acids. V trimming: 3 bases; J trimming: 8 bases; junction bases outside the gene matches: 10. From germline, CDR1 is SEHNR and CDR2 FQNEAQ (reference sequence). CDR3 bases: TGTGCCAGCAGCTTTTCCACCAGACTAGCGGGAGGCAAGCAGTACTTC. This gives the protein CASSFSTRLAGGKQYF. The variable domain in full, with the rest retrieved from reference TRBV7-9 and TRBJ2-7, is DTGVSQNPRHKITKRGQNVTFRCDPISEHNRLYWYRQTLGQGPEFLTYFQNEAQLEKSRLLSDRFSAERPKGSFSTLEIQRTEQGDSAMYLCASSFSTRLAGGKQYFGPGTRLTVT.

Only one count was recorded for this clone. J is TRBJ1-1 and V is TRBV11-1; 7 positions match TRBD1. The CDR3 is made up of 19 amino acids. Germline V lookup: CDR1 SGHAT, CDR2 FQDESV (reference sequence). V was pared by 1 base and J by 4 bases, with 18 bases of the junction left unmatched. CDR3 coding DNA: TGTGCCAGCAGCTTAGGGGACAGCATTTTTGGCCGTCGGGGCACTGAAGCTTTCTTT. It encodes CASSLGDSIFGRRGTEAFF. The complete variable domain, with remaining parts taken from reference TRBV11-1 and TRBJ1-1, reads EAEVAQSPRYKITEKSQAVAFWCDPISGHATLYWYRQILGQGPELLVQFQDESVVDDSQLPKDRFSAERLKGVDSTLKIQPAELGDSAMYLCASSLGDSIFGRRGTEAFFGQGTRLTVV.

This rearrangement joins TRBV19 to TRBJ2-2; tentatively, D is TRBD2 (5 bases). From germline, CDR1 is LNHDA and CDR2 SQIVND (reference sequence). CDR3 size: 12 residues. Trimming took 9 bases from V and 8 from J, leaving 13 bases between them. The CDR3 region is CASGETVGELFF. Written as DNA, the CDR3 is TGTGCCAGCGGGGAGACGGTTGGGGAGCTGTTTTTT.

This chain connects TRBV7-9 to TRBJ1-5; D might be TRBD1 (6 bases). Germline loops: CDR1 SEHNR, CDR2 FQNEAQ (reference sequence). Trimming left V 3 bases short and J 0 bases short, with 12 bases between. This CDR3 has 16 amino acids. The CDR3 is CASSFPGHLSNQPQHF. DNA of the CDR3: TGTGCCAGCAGCTTCCCGGGACACCTTAGCAATCAGCCCCAGCATTTT.

This clone occurred a few times. The V and J genes are TRBV5-6 and TRBJ2-1, with D unclear. The V gene's germline CDR1 is SGHDT and CDR2 YYEEEE. The CDR3 has 13 amino acids. Between the trimmed V and J ends, which lost 2 bases and 3 bases, there was a span of 6 bases. CDR3 amino acids: CASSFLDYNEQFF. The DNA of the CDR3 is TGTGCCAGCAGCTTTCTAGACTACAATGAGCAGTTCTTC.

V gene TRBV7-8 combines with J gene TRBJ1-4; D is ambiguous. This CDR3 is 15 amino acids long. Germline V gene sequence: CDR1 SGHVS, CDR2 FQNEAQ. Trimming took off 0 bases at V and 2 bases at J, with 7 bases between the two ends. The CDR3 DNA reads TGTGCCAGCAGCTTAGCGTTGCGCACTAATGAAAAACTGTTTTTT. It yields the protein CASSLALRTNEKLFF. The full variable domain, in which reference TRBV7-8 and TRBJ1-4 provide the parts outside the CDR3, is GAGVSQSPRYKVAKRGQDVALRCDPISGHVSLFWYQQALGQGPEFLTYFQNEAQLDKSGLPSDRFFAERPEGSVSTLKIQRTQQEDSAVYLCASSLALRTNEKLFFGSGTQLSVL.

This chain joins TRBV11-2 and TRBJ2-1; 8 bases match TRBD2. CDR1 SGHAT and CDR2 FQNNGV come from the germline V gene. Trimming cost V 5 bases and J 4 bases; bases outside gene matches: 7. This CDR3 contains 15 residues. CDR3 amino acids: CASSLGLAGYNEQFF. DNA of the CDR3: TGTGCCAGCAGCCTGGGGCTAGCGGGTTACAATGAGCAGTTCTTC.

The genes are TRBV5-1 and TRBJ2-1; 9 nucleotides line up with TRBD2. Trimming cost V 0 bases and J 9 bases; bases outside gene matches: 10. CDR3 length: 16 residues. Germline V gene lookup returns CDR1 SGHRS and CDR2 YFSETQ. CDR3 sequence: CASSLEGLAGKSEQFF. The CDR3, as DNA: TGCGCCAGCAGCTTGGAAGGGCTAGCGGGAAAATCTGAGCAGTTCTTC.

This chain connects TRBV2 to TRBJ2-3; 14 bases are shared with TRBD2. CDR3 length: 15 amino acids. Germline V gives CDR1 SNHLY, CDR2 FYNNEI. Germline trimming cut 8 bases from V and 6 bases from J; bases unmatched to any gene: 7. CDR3 DNA: TGTGCCAGCGCGGGGACTAGCGGGAGCAGGGATACGCAGTATTTT. Its translation: CASAGTSGSRDTQYF.

V usage is TRBV5-1 and J usage is TRBJ2-2, with 7 bases aligning to TRBD1. V was pared by 3 bases and J by 2 bases, with 4 bases of the junction left unmatched. Germline-derived CDR1 and CDR2 are SGHRS and YFSETQ. This CDR3 contains 15 residues. CDR3 nucleotide sequence: TGCGCCAGCAGCTCTGACAGGGTAAACACCGGGGAGCTGTTTTTT. This translates into CASSSDRVNTGELFF.

The chain couples TRBV5-1 to TRBJ1-1; a possible D gene is TRBD1 (5 bases). The CDR3 spans 13 residues. V lost 2 bases, J lost 4 bases, and 9 bases lay in between. Germline assignment: CDR1 SGHRS and CDR2 YFSETQ. The CDR3 here is CASSFWGGTEAFF. The CDR3 DNA reads TGCGCCAGCAGCTTCTGGGGGGGCACTGAAGCTTTCTTT.

This sequence joins TRBV5-1 and TRBJ2-7; TRBD1 might be the D (6 bases). The CDR3 runs 15 residues. The V end lost 4 bases, the J end lost 4 bases, and 18 bases lay between the germline ends. Germline V CDR1 and CDR2: SGHRS, YFSETQ. Here the CDR3 DNA reads TGCGCCAGCAGCGTCCCGGGTCCCAGGGGATACGAGCAGTACTTC. As protein: CASSVPGPRGYEQYF.

The count of this clone is one. The chain has TRBV6-5 and TRBJ2-3; D is unresolved. The V gene lost 0 bases and the J gene lost 0 bases, with 4 bases spanning the gap. This CDR3 comprises 14 residues. Germline V lookup: CDR1 MNHEY, CDR2 SVGAGI. CDR3 in DNA: TGTGCCAGCAGTTACTCCCGTAGCACAGATACGCAGTATTTT. Translated, it gives CASSYSRSTDTQYF.

This chain connects TRBV2 to TRBJ2-7; 9 bases map to TRBD1. Unmatched junction bases numbered 8, after V lost 5 bases and J lost 6 bases. The CDR3 consists of 14 residues. Germline loops: CDR1 SNHLY, CDR2 FYNNEI. CDR3 in amino acids: CASSLRGTGSEQYF. As DNA, the CDR3 is TGTGCCAGCAGTCTACGAGGGACAGGGAGCGAGCAGTACTTC.

The chain joins TRBV6-5 to TRBJ2-7, with 7 bases identical to TRBD1. V was clipped by 5 bases and J by 2 bases; unmatched bases: 9. The CDR3 sequence is 15 residues long. Germline loops: CDR1 MNHEY, CDR2 SVGAGI. The CDR3 DNA follows: TGTGCCAGCAGTGCCTCAGGGGGAAGCCCCTACGAGCAGTACTTC. This translates into CASSASGGSPYEQYF.

CDR3 DNA: TGTGCCAGCACCATCTCGAGGGGGTCAGAGACCCAGTACTTC. This gives the protein CASTISRGSETQYF. The rearrangement uses TRBV11-2 and TRBJ2-5; D perhaps matches TRBD1 (6 bases). Germline V gene sequence: CDR1 SGHAT, CDR2 FQNNGV. The CDR3 covers 14 residues. V lost 7 bases, J lost 4 bases, and 16 bases lay in between.

V and J are TRBV7-2 and TRBJ2-1; 9 bases agree with TRBD1. Losses at the gene ends were 5 bases for V and 0 bases for J; bases not matched to a gene: 8. This CDR3 is built from 17 residues. CDR1 is SGHTA, CDR2 FQGNSA, per germline. CDR3 region: CASSPLGQGDSYNEQFF. The CDR3 DNA follows: TGTGCCAGCAGCCCCCTGGGACAGGGAGACTCCTACAATGAGCAGTTCTTC.

This clone has more than one count but fewer than ten. The CDR3 protein is CASSSRTGTYEQYF. Here the CDR3 DNA reads TGTGCCAGCAGCTCACGGACTGGAACCTACGAGCAGTACTTC. The chain is built from TRBV14 and TRBJ2-7, with a tentative D call TRBD2 (5 bases). CDR3 length: 14 residues. Trimming removed 5 bases at V and 2 bases at J, with 13 bases between. Germline CDR1 SGHDN, CDR2 FVKESK.

This clone appeared once. In nucleotides, the CDR3 is TGTGCCAGCAGCCCACAAACAGGGATGGGAAGCACAGATACGCAGTATTTT. As protein: CASSPQTGMGSTDTQYF. The rearrangement uses TRBV11-3 and TRBJ2-3, with D perhaps matching TRBD1 (6 bases). V was pared by 5 bases and J by 0 bases, with 18 bases between. CDR1 SGHNT and CDR2 YENEEA come from the germline V gene. CDR3 length: 17 residues.

The chain links TRBV12-2 to TRBJ1-3; no check of the table's D call, TRBD1, against the DNA was made. TRBV12-2 is shown as a pseudogene. The CDR3 covers 16 residues. The CDR3: CASRTDRQDSGNTIYF. Here the CDR3 DNA reads TGTGCAAGTCGCACCGACCGACAGGACTCTGGAAACACCATATATTTT.

The rearrangement uses TRBV2 and TRBJ1-1, with D uncertain. From germline, CDR1 is SNHLY and CDR2 FYNNEI. The CDR3 length is 15 residues. Trimming shortened V by 4 bases and J by 3 bases, and 15 bases separated the two germline ends. CDR3 sequence reads: CASSGGFGGYTEAFF. The CDR3 nucleotides read TGTGCCAGCAGTGGAGGGTTTGGCGGATACACTGAAGCTTTCTTT.

CDR3 nucleotide sequence: TGTGCCAGCACCGAGGCAACCACGGGAACTGAAGCTTTCTTT. Translated, it gives CASTEATTGTEAFF. This sequence joins TRBV2 and TRBJ1-1; D call uncertain. V was shortened by 7 bases and J by 5 bases, with 17 bases between the two germline ends. CDR3 size: 14 residues. From germline, CDR1 is SNHLY and CDR2 FYNNEI.

The V call is TRBV18, the J call TRBJ2-6, with 7 bases identical to TRBD2. V was clipped by 2 bases and J by 4 bases; unmatched bases: 11. The CDR3 totals 18 residues. The germline V gene encodes CDR1 KGHSH and CDR2 LQKENI. In DNA, the CDR3 is TGTGCCAGCTCACCAGTCAGGACTAGAACTTCCGGGGCCAACGTCCTGACTTTC. Translated, it gives CASSPVRTRTSGANVLTF. Variable domain in full (rest from reference TRBV18 and TRBJ2-6): NAGVMQNPRHLVRRRGQEARLRCSPMKGHSHVYWYRQLPEEGLKFMVYLQKENIIDESGMPKERFSAEFPKEGPSILRIQQVVRGDSAAYFCASSPVRTRTSGANVLTFGAGSRLTVL.

This chain joins TRBV5-6 and TRBJ1-5; no clear D gene. V lost 4 bases, J lost 5 bases, and 10 bases lay in between. Germline CDR1 SGHDT, CDR2 YYEEEE. The CDR3 length is 13 residues. The CDR3 spells CASSPQGDQPQHF. The CDR3 coding sequence is TGTGCCAGCAGCCCCCAAGGAGATCAGCCCCAGCATTTT.

The J gene is TRBJ1-1, the V gene TRBV2; no definite D call. CDR1 and CDR2 from the germline V gene are SNHLY and FYNNEI. Trimming pared 5 bases from V and 4 bases from J, leaving 8 bases between. This CDR3 has 12 residues. CDR3 bases: TGTGCCAGCAGTATAGAGGGCACTGAAGCTTTCTTT. Protein: CASSIEGTEAFF.

The V and J genes are TRBV10-2 and TRBJ2-2; D call uncertain. Germline CDR1 reads WSHSY; CDR2 reads SAAADI. Trimming pared 6 bases from V and 0 bases from J, leaving 8 bases between. The CDR3 totals 14 residues. This CDR3 is CASSRQSNTGELFF. Written as DNA, the CDR3 is TGCGCCAGCAGCCGACAATCGAACACCGGGGAGCTGTTTTTT.

J is TRBJ2-2 and V is TRBV5-1; D gene uncertain. This CDR3 comprises 14 residues. V lost 5 bases, J lost 4 bases, and 12 bases lay in between. CDR1 is SGHRS and CDR2 is YFSETQ in the germline V gene. This CDR3 reads CASSVDILTGELFF. The CDR3 DNA is TGCGCCAGCAGTGTTGACATCCTCACCGGGGAGCTGTTTTTT.

The rearrangement joins TRBV10-2 to TRBJ1-2; TRBD1 matches 7 bases. Germline trimming cut 6 bases from V and 6 bases from J; bases unmatched to any gene: 10. Germline assignment: CDR1 WSHSY and CDR2 SAAADI. The length of the CDR3 is 14 residues. DNA for the CDR3: TGCGCCAGCAGGAAGGGACAGAGGACCGATGGCTACACCTTC. The encoded protein is CASRKGQRTDGYTF.

The chain has TRBV11-1 and TRBJ2-1, with D possibly being TRBD1 (6 bases). Looked up from germline, CDR1 is SGHAT and CDR2 is FQDESV (reference sequence). V was trimmed by 3 bases and J by 0 bases, leaving 9 bases between them. This CDR3 is 15 amino acids long. In nucleotides, the CDR3 is TGTGCCAGCAGCTTGGGGGCTAGCTCCTACAATGAGCAGTTCTTC. Its protein is CASSLGASSYNEQFF. The whole variable domain, filled in from reference TRBV11-1 and TRBJ2-1, reads EAEVAQSPRYKITEKSQAVAFWCDPISGHATLYWYRQILGQGPELLVQFQDESVVDDSQLPKDRFSAERLKGVDSTLKIQPAELGDSAMYLCASSLGASSYNEQFFGPGTRLTVL.